Sequencing of this TCR beta chain was carried out in a study of T cell changes during pregnancy in multiple sclerosis. The germline gives CDR1 LGHNA, CDR2 YSLEER. The CDR3 loop spans 16 amino acids. V was pared by 0 bases and J by 2 bases, with 13 bases between. This clone occurred once. TCRdb's table, derived via immunoSEQ multiplex PCR, lists solely in-frame clones and lacks some. The table has under 100,000 clones, approximately 90% seen once. This receptor was identified in a female donor in good health, enrolled as a control in a pregnancy study. The rearrangement links TRBV4-3 to TRBJ2-5, with TRBD1 as a possible D gene (5 bases). Sequencing used peripheral blood, obtained in the first trimester of pregnancy. For the CDR3, the DNA is TGCGCCAGCAGCCAAGATACCTGGACATTTCAAGAGACCCAGTACTTC. Its translation is CASSQDTWTFQETQYF.